This is a list of T cell receptor beta chains from one sample in a study of graft-versus-host responses after intestinal transplantation. Profiled with immunoSEQ multiplex PCR; TCRdb holds only in-frame clones, not every one. The sample shows tens of thousands of clones, approximately 94% of them seen only once. These receptors have no known antigen. The specimen was unstimulated CD4+ T cells sorted from spleen or lymph node cells, collected before transplant. These receptors were obtained from a human donor who was the organ donor for an intestinal transplant. Each CDR3 is given with its conserved first and last residue. A D gene is named only where the DNA matches it firmly. Clone size is given for some rows only: seen once, a few or many times, or a class if the clone is expanded.

CDR3 DNA: TGTGCCACCAGCGGGGGAGCTGTGGGGTCTAGCTTGCAGTACTTC
CDR3 protein: CATSGGAVGSSLQYF
clone size: .
J gene: TRBJ2-7
V gene: TRBV15
D gene: .

CDR3 DNA: TGTGCCATCAGTGACGCAACTAATGAAAAACTGTTTTTT
CDR3 protein: CAISDATNEKLFF
clone size: .
J gene: TRBJ1-4
V gene: TRBV10-3
D gene: .

CDR3 DNA: TGTGCCAGTAGCCTTCCCCCCGGGACTAGCAATCAGCCCCAGCATTTT
CDR3 protein: CASSLPPGTSNQPQHF
clone size: .
J gene: TRBJ1-5
V gene: TRBV19
D gene: .

CDR3 DNA: TGTGCCAGCATCAAACGGGGGGGACAGGGAAACACCGGGGAGCTGTTTTTT
CDR3 protein: CASIKRGGQGNTGELFF
clone size: .
J gene: TRBJ2-2
V gene: TRBV27
D gene: .

CDR3 DNA: TGTGCCAGCAGCTACAGGGGTACGGGGAATGAAAAACTGTTTTTT
CDR3 protein: CASSYRGTGNEKLFF
clone size: .
J gene: TRBJ1-4
V gene: TRBV9
D gene: TRBD1

CDR3 DNA: TGTGCCAGCAGTTACTCAACAGGGGGTTACGAGCAGTACTTC
CDR3 protein: CASSYSTGGYEQYF
clone size: few
J gene: TRBJ2-7
V gene: TRBV6-5
D gene: TRBD1

CDR3 DNA: TGTGCCACCAGCAGAGATCCCACTAGCAGTTCCTACAATGAGCAGTTCTTC
CDR3 protein: CATSRDPTSSSYNEQFF
clone size: .
J gene: TRBJ2-1
V gene: TRBV15
D gene: .

CDR3 DNA: TGTGCCAGCAGCTTAGCCGACAGCGAAGCTTTCTTT
CDR3 protein: CASSLADSEAFF
clone size: .
J gene: TRBJ1-1
V gene: TRBV7-9
D gene: .

CDR3 DNA: TGTGCCAGCAGCAATGGACATATCTATGGCTACACCTTC
CDR3 protein: CASSNGHIYGYTF
clone size: .
J gene: TRBJ1-2
V gene: TRBV7-6
D gene: .

CDR3 DNA: TGTGCCAGCAGCGTAGCAGGGACTAGCGGGGGGAGCACAGATACGCAGTATTTT
CDR3 protein: CASSVAGTSGGSTDTQYF
clone size: .
J gene: TRBJ2-3
V gene: TRBV9
D gene: TRBD2

CDR3 DNA: TGTGCCAGCAGCCGGGGGACTAGCGGTAACACCGGGGAGCTGTTTTTT
CDR3 protein: CASSRGTSGNTGELFF
clone size: .
J gene: TRBJ2-2
V gene: TRBV21-1
D gene: .

CDR3 DNA: TGTGCCAGCAGGTCGGGACAGGGTGGGAATGAGCAGTTCTTC
CDR3 protein: CASRSGQGGNEQFF
clone size: .
J gene: TRBJ2-1
V gene: TRBV2
D gene: TRBD1

CDR3 DNA: TGCGCCAGCAGCTCTGGCAGCGATAATTCACCCCTCCACTTT
CDR3 protein: CASSSGSDNSPLHF
clone size: .
J gene: TRBJ1-6
V gene: TRBV5-1
D gene: .

CDR3 DNA: TGTGCCAGCAGCCCCGGGGACTACGAGCAGTACTTC
CDR3 protein: CASSPGDYEQYF
clone size: .
J gene: TRBJ2-7
V gene: TRBV7-9
D gene: .